A single sample is the source of the 29 T cell receptor beta chains below, sequenced in a study of Graves' ophthalmopathy and Graves' hyperthyroidism. Amplifying from RNA transcripts, the study obtained TCR beta CDR3 regions. The library came from an HTBI-primed first-round RT-PCR and a second-round multiplex PCR. TCRdb ran MiXCR on the multiplex PCR reads and lists one entry per CDR3 protein. The table lists over a million distinct CDR3 sequences, less than 45% of them singletons. The specimen was peripheral blood or thyroid tissue (not recorded which). The receptor source for this set is an adult man with Graves' hyperthyroidism.

Many counts were recorded for this clonotype. V gene TRBV7-8 combines with J gene TRBJ2-5; D is possibly TRBD1 or TRBD2 (6 bases each). Per the germline V gene, CDR1 is SGHVS and CDR2 is FQNEAQ. Trimming removed 5 bases at V and 5 bases at J, with 21 bases between. The CDR3 sequence is 16 residues long. The DNA of the CDR3 is TGTGCCAGCAGCCAAAGAAAGGGGGGTGGAGGGGAGACCCAGTACTTC. It translates to CASSQRKGGGGETQYF. The full variable domain, with the rest looked up from reference TRBV7-8 and TRBJ2-5, is GAGVSQSPRYKVAKRGQDVALRCDPISGHVSLFWYQQALGQGPEFLTYFQNEAQLDKSGLPSDRFFAERPEGSVSTLKIQRTQQEDSAVYLCASSQRKGGGGETQYFGPGTRLLVL.

Notes on this clonotype: Being one base from a much bigger clone, this may be a read error. The rearrangement links TRBV9 to TRBJ2-7, with TRBD1 matching over 9 bases. Trimming at V came to 0 bases and at J to 2 bases, leaving 3 bases not matched to a gene. The CDR3 is 15 amino acids. Germline lookup yields CDR1 SGDLS and CDR2 YYNGEE. This CDR3 reads CASSVGTGETYEQYF. CDR3 nucleotides: TGTGCCAGCAGCGTAGGGACAGGGGAAACCTACGAGCAGTACTTC.

Remarks on this clonotype: Since the CDR3 does not end with the conserved phenylalanine or tryptophan, this likely comes from a read error. The DNA is omitted, as the CDR3 cannot be located on it reliably, and the CDR3 follows TCRdb's listing. V and J are TRBV9 and TRBJ1-3. Germline V gene lookup returns CDR1 SGDLS and CDR2 YYNGEE. Counting both end residues, the CDR3 totals 9 amino acids. The CDR3 reads CASSVTDSS.

The CDR3 loop reads CASSSEANYGYTF. The DNA of the CDR3 is TGTGCCAGCAGTTCCGAAGCTAACTATGGCTACACCTTC. The rearrangement links TRBV27 to TRBJ1-2; D remains unclear. This CDR3 has 13 residues. The V gene's germline CDR1 is MNHEY and CDR2 SMNVEV (reference sequence). V shed 4 bases and J shed 0 bases, with 6 bases lying between them.

This clonotype was found once. At one end, the junction sequence differs from germline, possibly due to a read error. This rearrangement joins TRBV5-1 to TRBJ2-7; a weak D match, TRBD2 (7 bases). Germline V gene data show CDR1 as SGHRS and CDR2 as YFSETQ. This CDR3 is 16 amino acids long. The CDR3 reads CAGSGTTGLKSYEQYF. The DNA of the CDR3 is TGCGCCGGCAGCGGGACGACAGGTCTTAAATCCTACGAGCAGTACTTC.

In this sample, this clonotype turned up once. This may arise from a read error, as a much more abundant clone is one base away. The chain recombines TRBV10-3 with TRBJ1-2; D not certain. The CDR3 extends over 14 amino acids. In germline, CDR1 is ENHRY, CDR2 SYGVKD. V was trimmed by 2 bases and J by 8 bases, leaving 15 bases between them. CDR3 loop: CAISETASIYGYTF. The CDR3, as DNA: TGTGCCATCAGTGAGACGGCTTCCATTTACGGCTACACCTTC.

This clonotype was recorded at least ten times. V and J are TRBV7-2 and TRBJ1-4, with no clear D. Germline assignment: CDR1 SGHTA and CDR2 FQGNSA. V was pared by 6 bases and J by 7 bases, with 18 bases between. CDR3 length: 15 residues. CDR3 DNA sequence: TGTGCCAGCAGACCCAATCGACGTCCGGCTGAAAAACTGTTTTTT. This encodes CASRPNRRPAEKLFF. Combining the CDR3 with reference TRBV7-2 and TRBJ1-4 gives the whole variable domain GAGVSQSPSNKVTEKGKDVELRCDPISGHTALYWYRQSLGQGLEFLIYFQGNSAPDKSGLPSDRFSAERTGGSVSTLTIQRTQQEDSAVYLCASRPNRRPAEKLFFGSGTQLSVL.

This clonotype appeared many times. The CDR3 coding sequence is TGTGCCAGCAGCCGAGCAACGGTATTCCAAGAGACCCAGTACTTC. The encoded protein is CASSRATVFQETQYF. The chain employs TRBV14 and TRBJ2-5; D unresolved. Germline CDR1 SGHDN, CDR2 FVKESK. The germline V and J ends were trimmed by 4 bases and 1 base, with 13 bases remaining between them. This CDR3 region has 15 residues.

This clonotype was detected a few times. The chain recombines TRBV4-1 with TRBJ2-5, with 7 bases matching TRBD2. The V gene end was trimmed by 2 bases and the J gene end by 5 bases; junction bases not matched to a gene: 2. Germline V gene lookup returns CDR1 MGHRA and CDR2 YSYEKL. This CDR3 spans 13 amino acids. CDR3 DNA: TGCGCCAGCAGCCAAAGCGGGACGGAGACCCAGTACTTC. Translating gives CASSQSGTETQYF.

V gene TRBV6-2 or TRBV6-3 combines with J gene TRBJ2-7; D is ambiguous. The CDR3 spans 12 residues. The ends were cut back, 2 bases at V and 6 bases at J, with 8 bases in the middle. The V gene's germline CDR1 is MNHEY and CDR2 SVGEGT. In nucleotides, the CDR3 is TGTGCCAGCAGTTACGATAGGCGCGAGCAGTACTTC. It codes for CASSYDRREQYF.

This clonotype occurred a few times. The chain recombines TRBV12-3 or TRBV12-4 with TRBJ2-2, with 9 nucleotides matching TRBD2. CDR3 length equals 15 residues. J gave up 4 bases and V 5 bases, and 5 bases lay outside the gene matches. CDR3 protein: CASSILGLATGELFF. For the CDR3, the DNA is TGTGCCAGCAGTATACTGGGACTAGCCACCGGGGAGCTGTTTTTT.

The chain links TRBV6-5 to TRBJ1-4; D remains ambiguous. CDR3 length: 13 residues. V gave up 7 bases and J gave up 7 bases, with 13 bases separating them. The germline CDR1 and CDR2 sequences are MNHEY and SVGAGI. CDR3 sequence reads: CASTLFPGEKLFF. The CDR3, as DNA: TGTGCCAGCACCCTATTCCCGGGTGAAAAACTGTTTTTT.

This clonotype was seen at least ten times. This rearrangement joins TRBV10-3 to TRBJ2-7; 14 nucleotides line up with TRBD2. Germline CDR1 ENHRY, CDR2 SYGVKD. The CDR3 sequence is 17 residues long. V lost 6 bases to trimming and J lost 2 bases; unmatched junction nucleotides: 9. CDR3 loop: CAIRAGTSGSFPYEQYF. The CDR3 DNA reads as TGTGCCATCAGGGCCGGGACTAGCGGGAGTTTCCCCTACGAGCAGTACTTC.

This clonotype was seen repeatedly, ten times or more. The rearrangement uses TRBV20-1 and TRBJ2-7; 9 bases align to TRBD1. CDR3 length: 12 residues. The germline gives CDR1 DFQATT, CDR2 SNEGSKA (reference sequence). Unmatched junction bases numbered 5, after V lost 0 bases and J lost 11 bases. CDR3 bases: TGCAGTGCTAGAGATTACCGGGACAGGGAGTACTTC. Protein: CSARDYRDREYF.

The chain employs TRBV7-9 and TRBJ2-7, with 9 bases that match TRBD1. J was trimmed by 0 bases and V by 0 bases; bases with no gene match: 12. The CDR3 runs 19 residues. Germline V gene sequence: CDR1 SEHNR, CDR2 FQNEAQ (reference sequence). The CDR3 loop is CASSLASGTGPRSSYEQYF. The CDR3 DNA follows: TGTGCCAGCAGCTTAGCATCCGGGACAGGGCCCCGGAGCTCCTACGAGCAGTACTTC.

This clonotype was counted ten times or more. This sequence joins TRBV29-1 and TRBJ1-1; possible D gene TRBD1, 6 bases. The V and J ends lost 6 bases and 1 base respectively, with 15 bases between them. Germline assignment: CDR1 SQVTM and CDR2 ANQGSEA. The CDR3 sequence is 14 residues long. CDR3: CSVSEGGGNTEAFF. CDR3 nucleotide sequence: TGCAGCGTCTCCGAGGGGGGCGGGAACACTGAAGCTTTCTTT.

This chain connects TRBV5-1 to TRBJ2-7, with a tentative D call TRBD2 (5 bases). The V end lost 3 bases, the J end lost 5 bases, and 15 bases lay between the germline ends. This CDR3 spans 14 amino acids. The germline V gene has CDR1 SGHRS and CDR2 YFSETQ. The CDR3 region has the DNA TGCGCCAGCAGCTCGGAACCGACGACTAACGAGCAGTACTTC. Protein product: CASSSEPTTNEQYF.

This chain connects TRBV4-2 to TRBJ1-1; the D is unclear. Germline lookup yields CDR1 LGHNA and CDR2 YNFKEQ. The CDR3 loop spans 15 amino acids. V lost 4 bases to trimming and J lost 1 base, with 13 bases between them. The CDR3 DNA follows: TGTGCCAGCAGCCCCTTCAAGTCGGGGAACACTGAAGCTTTCTTT. Its protein is CASSPFKSGNTEAFF.

The chain joins TRBV5-7 to TRBJ2-5, with 7 bases matching TRBD1. Being an ORF, TRBV5-7 has a function that is uncertain. The CDR3 totals 15 residues. Trimming removed 2 bases from V and 3 bases from J; junction bases left unmatched: 7. CDR3: CASSFPGQKKETQYF. The DNA of the CDR3 is TGTGCCAGCAGCTTTCCGGGACAGAAGAAAGAGACCCAGTACTTC.

The chain recombines TRBV29-1 with TRBJ2-5; unclear D gene. Germline values: CDR1 SQVTM, CDR2 ANQGSEA. Deletions cut 4 bases from V and 5 bases from J, with 14 bases between. This CDR3 comprises 13 residues. CDR3: CSVAPYLGETQYF. In DNA, the CDR3 is TGCAGCGTTGCGCCGTACCTCGGGGAGACCCAGTACTTC. The full variable domain, with the rest looked up from reference TRBV29-1 and TRBJ2-5, is SAVISQKPSRDICQRGTSLTIQCQVDSQVTMMFWYRQQPGQSLTLIATANQGSEATYESGFVIDKFPISRPNLTFSTLTVSNMSPEDSSIYLCSVAPYLGETQYFGPGTRLLVL.

This clonotype was seen repeatedly, ten times or more. The chain joins TRBV10-3 to TRBJ1-5; D is unclear. Germline V gene lookup returns CDR1 ENHRY and CDR2 SYGVKD. Trimming cost V 3 bases and J 3 bases, with 9 bases left between them. The CDR3 spans 14 residues. The chain's CDR3 is CAISDPTHNQPQHF. The CDR3 nucleotides read TGTGCCATCAGTGATCCGACACACAATCAGCCCCAGCATTTT.

The chain combines TRBV9 with TRBJ1-2, with 7 nucleotides matching TRBD1. The ends lost 2 bases at V and 2 bases at J; junction bases unmatched: 6. The CDR3 is made up of 15 amino acids. Germline V gene lookup returns CDR1 SGDLS and CDR2 YYNGEE. The CDR3: CASSVEGQPNYGYTF. The CDR3 coding sequence is TGTGCCAGCAGCGTTGAGGGACAGCCAAACTATGGCTACACCTTC.

This clonotype was picked up a small number of times. This chain uses TRBV30 with TRBJ1-2; D call uncertain. V shed 1 base and J shed 1 base, with 4 bases lying between them. Germline assignment: CDR1 GTSNPN and CDR2 SVGIG (reference sequence). The CDR3 extends over 12 amino acids. The CDR3 protein is CAWSGLNYGYTF. CDR3 coding DNA: TGTGCCTGGAGTGGGCTTAACTATGGCTACACCTTC.

This clonotype was counted ten times or more. The chain is built from TRBV12-3 or TRBV12-4 and TRBJ1-1; D not resolved. The CDR3 loop spans 12 amino acids. The V end was cut by 2 bases, the J end by 4 bases, with 5 bases between. CDR3 DNA sequence: TGTGCCAGCAGTTTAATCGCCACTGAAGCTTTCTTT. Translated, it gives CASSLIATEAFF.

This chain uses TRBV4-3 with TRBJ1-3; no firm D call. CDR3 length: 15 residues. The V and J ends lost 1 base and 2 bases respectively, with 9 bases between them. CDR1 is LGHNA and CDR2 is YSLEER in the germline V gene. CDR3 DNA: TGCGCCAGCAGCCAAGCTAGTGTTGCTGGAAACACCATATATTTT. As protein: CASSQASVAGNTIYF.

Note on this clonotype: A junction boundary mismatches the germline segment, possibly from a read error. The chain links TRBV10-2 to TRBJ2-7; a weak D match, TRBD1 (5 bases). Per germline, CDR1 WSHSY and CDR2 SAAADI. The length of the CDR3 is 13 residues. The CDR3 coding sequence is TGTGCCAGCAGTTGGGGCCTCCGGTACGAGCAGTACTTC. The encoded protein is CASSWGLRYEQYF.

A single count supports this clonotype. The rearrangement uses TRBV29-1 and TRBJ2-5; weak D call: TRBD2 (5 bases). The CDR3 length is 11 residues. Germline-derived CDR1 and CDR2 are SQVTM and ANQGSEA. The V and J ends lost 8 bases and 3 bases respectively, with 10 bases between them. The CDR3 is CSSPGKETQYF. Here the CDR3 DNA reads TGCAGCTCCCCGGGAAAAGAGACCCAGTACTTC. The complete variable domain, with remaining parts taken from reference TRBV29-1 and TRBJ2-5, reads SAVISQKPSRDICQRGTSLTIQCQVDSQVTMMFWYRQQPGQSLTLIATANQGSEATYESGFVIDKFPISRPNLTFSTLTVSNMSPEDSSIYLCSSPGKETQYFGPGTRLLVL.

This chain links TRBV7-2 with TRBJ2-3; no reliable D call. The CDR3 is 16 residues long. V shed 0 bases and J shed 0 bases, with 10 bases lying between them. Germline V gives CDR1 SGHTA, CDR2 FQGNSA. CDR3 protein: CASSLATTTSTDTQYF. The CDR3 DNA reads TGTGCCAGCAGCTTAGCGACAACCACTAGCACAGATACGCAGTATTTT.

This sequence joins TRBV6-2 or TRBV6-3 and TRBJ2-7, with D possibly TRBD1 on 5 matching bases. The CDR3 sequence is 15 residues long. Germline V lookup: CDR1 MNHEY, CDR2 SVGEGT. Between the trimmed V and J ends, which lost 7 bases and 1 base, there was a span of 17 bases. DNA of the CDR3: TGTGCCAGCACTCCTAGATGGGGCGAATCCTACGAGCAGTACTTC. The encoded protein is CASTPRWGESYEQYF.